The sequence of this T cell receptor (beta chain) was determined in a study of T cells in Graves' hyperthyroidism and ophthalmopathy. This clonotype was counted many times. Researchers amplified the TCR beta CDR3 regions from RNA transcripts. TCR CDR3 regions were first amplified by RT-PCR with HTBI primers. TCRdb re-derived calls from the multiplex PCR reads in MiXCR, one entry per CDR3 protein. This table holds approximately 490,000 distinct CDR3 sequences, 20% to 25% found once. Germline CDR1 and CDR2: PRHDT and FYEKMQ (reference sequence). Trimming left V 3 bases short and J 3 bases short, with 13 bases between. The CDR3 has 15 residues.

This chain uses TRBV13 with TRBJ2-3; a weak D match, TRBD2 (6 bases). The sequencing sample was made of blood. This sequence was found in a woman in her 70s with Graves' ophthalmopathy. For the CDR3, the DNA is TGTGCCAGCAGCTTCAGACTAGGTGGGACAGATACGCAGTATTTT. It specifies CASSFRLGGTDTQYF.